Below, one TCR beta chain is given with its context. The junction and the germline gene differ at one end; a read error may be behind it. Measured with immunoSEQ multiplex PCR; TCRdb has only the in-frame clones, and not every one. The sample contains 100,000 or so clones, over 90% of which appear only once. The data originate from a study of T cells in pancreatic ductal adenocarcinoma. CDR1 ENHRY and CDR2 SYGVKD come from the germline V gene. The CDR3 is made up of 13 amino acids. The selected patients with pancreatic ductal adenocarcinoma had surgery but no neoadjuvant therapy. The sequence came from a human donor with pancreatic ductal adenocarcinoma. Source material: PBMCs. The genes are TRBV10-3 and TRBJ2-7; 7 bases are shared with TRBD2. This CDR3 reads CASSYSGGYEQYF. The CDR3 DNA follows: TGTGCCAGCAGTTACTCGGGGGGCTACGAGCAGTACTTC.